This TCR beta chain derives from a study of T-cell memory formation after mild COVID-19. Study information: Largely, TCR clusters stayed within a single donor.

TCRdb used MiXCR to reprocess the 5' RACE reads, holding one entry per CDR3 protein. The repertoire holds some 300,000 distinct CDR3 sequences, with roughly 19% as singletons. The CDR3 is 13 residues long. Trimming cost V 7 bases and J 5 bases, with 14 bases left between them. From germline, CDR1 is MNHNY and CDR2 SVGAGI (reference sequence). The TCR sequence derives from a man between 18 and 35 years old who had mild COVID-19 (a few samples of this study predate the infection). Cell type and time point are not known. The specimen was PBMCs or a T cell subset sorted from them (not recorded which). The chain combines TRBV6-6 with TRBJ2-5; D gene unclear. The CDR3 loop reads CASTLDGRETQYF. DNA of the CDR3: TGTGCCAGCACCTTGGACGGACGGGAGACCCAGTACTTC.